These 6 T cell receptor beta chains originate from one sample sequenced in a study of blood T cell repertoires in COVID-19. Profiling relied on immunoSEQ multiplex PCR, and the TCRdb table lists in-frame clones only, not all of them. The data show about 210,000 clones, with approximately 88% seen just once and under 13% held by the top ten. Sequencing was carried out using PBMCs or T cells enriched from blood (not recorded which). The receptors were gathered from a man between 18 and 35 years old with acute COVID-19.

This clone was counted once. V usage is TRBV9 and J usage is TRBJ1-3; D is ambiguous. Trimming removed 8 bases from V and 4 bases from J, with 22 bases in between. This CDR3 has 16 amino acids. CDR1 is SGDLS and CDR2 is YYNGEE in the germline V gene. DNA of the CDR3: TGTGCCAGTATGAGGATCCCTATCATAGTCGGAAACACCATATATTTT. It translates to CASMRIPIIVGNTIYF.

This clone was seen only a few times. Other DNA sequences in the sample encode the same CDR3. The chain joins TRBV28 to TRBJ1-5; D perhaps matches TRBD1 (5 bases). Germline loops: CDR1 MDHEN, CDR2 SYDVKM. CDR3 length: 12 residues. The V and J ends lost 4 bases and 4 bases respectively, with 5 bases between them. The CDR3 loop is CASSSGNQPQHF. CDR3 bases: TGTGCCAGCAGTTCAGGGAATCAGCCCCAGCATTTT.

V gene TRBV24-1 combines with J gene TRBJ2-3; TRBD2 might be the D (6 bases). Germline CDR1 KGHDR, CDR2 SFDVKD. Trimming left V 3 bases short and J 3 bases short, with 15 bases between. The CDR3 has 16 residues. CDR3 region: CATSDPTGRGTDTQYF. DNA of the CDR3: TGTGCCACCAGTGATCCAACCGGGAGAGGAACAGATACGCAGTATTTT.

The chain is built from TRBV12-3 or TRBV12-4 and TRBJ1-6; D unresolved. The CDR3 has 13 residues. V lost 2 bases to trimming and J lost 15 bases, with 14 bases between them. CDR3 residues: CASSLIRGQNLHF. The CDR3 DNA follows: TGTGCCAGCAGTTTAATCCGCGGGCAGAACCTCCACTTT.

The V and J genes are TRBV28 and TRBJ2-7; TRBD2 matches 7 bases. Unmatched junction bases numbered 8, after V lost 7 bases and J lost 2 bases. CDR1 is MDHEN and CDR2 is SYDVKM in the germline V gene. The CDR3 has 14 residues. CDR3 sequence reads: CASTPSGLTYEQYF. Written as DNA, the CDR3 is TGTGCCAGCACGCCTTCGGGACTAACCTACGAGCAGTACTTC.

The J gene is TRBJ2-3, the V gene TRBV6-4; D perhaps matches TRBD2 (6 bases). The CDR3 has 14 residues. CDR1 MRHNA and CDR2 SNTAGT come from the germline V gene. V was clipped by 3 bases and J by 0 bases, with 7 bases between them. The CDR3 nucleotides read TGTGCCAGCAGTGAGGGGACTAGCACAGATACGCAGTATTTT. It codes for CASSEGTSTDTQYF.